This passage covers 18 T cell receptor beta chains from one sample sequenced in a study of cytotoxic CD8 clonotypes in ibrutinib-treated CLL. Assay used: immunoSEQ multiplex PCR; TCRdb lists only in-frame clones, some missing. The table lists 150,000 to 200,000 clones, over 75% of them singletons, with approximately 3% in the top ten. The sequences come from PBMCs, collected at disease progression, from a patient treated with ibrutinib. The receptors were sampled from a human donor with chronic lymphocytic leukemia.

The J gene is TRBJ1-2, the V gene TRBV2, with TRBD1 as a possible D gene (5 bases). The germline V gene has CDR1 SNHLY and CDR2 FYNNEI. CDR3 length: 12 residues. The ends were cut back, 6 bases at V and 7 bases at J, with 12 bases in the middle. The CDR3 DNA reads TGTGCCAGCAGGGGGGATGCCCGTGGCTACACCTTC. As protein: CASRGDARGYTF.

This chain links TRBV30 with TRBJ2-4, with TRBD1 identical over 10 bases. The V segment lost 1 base and the J segment 2 bases; nucleotides outside the gene matches: 2. Germline values: CDR1 GTSNPN, CDR2 SVGIG (reference sequence). CDR3 length: 15 amino acids. The CDR3 bases are TGTGCCTGGAGTGGGACAGGGGGTTCCAAAAACATTCAGTACTTC. Translating it yields CAWSGTGGSKNIQYF.

This rearrangement joins TRBV7-3 to TRBJ2-5, with D possibly matching TRBD1 (6 bases). This CDR3 comprises 17 residues. Between the trimmed V and J ends, which lost 5 bases and 3 bases, there was a span of 22 bases. Germline loops: CDR1 SGHTA, CDR2 FQGTGA. CDR3 in amino acids: CASSPYGPTGGKETQYF. In DNA form, the CDR3 reads TGTGCCAGCAGCCCGTACGGCCCGACAGGTGGAAAAGAGACCCAGTACTTC.

In nucleotides, the CDR3 is TGTGCCAGCAGCCCCAGGGAACAAGAGACCCAGTACTTC. It encodes CASSPREQETQYF. The chain has TRBV27 and TRBJ2-5; a possible D gene is TRBD1 (5 bases). V was clipped by 6 bases and J by 2 bases, with 10 bases between them. This CDR3 region has 13 residues. Germline loops: CDR1 MNHEY, CDR2 SMNVEV (reference sequence).

V gene TRBV30 combines with J gene TRBJ1-2; unclear D gene. V lost 2 bases and J lost 8, with 18 bases in between. This CDR3 has 14 amino acids. Germline V gene data show CDR1 as GTSNPN and CDR2 as SVGIG (reference sequence). The CDR3 is CAWSPTSLFDGYTF. CDR3 bases: TGTGCCTGGAGTCCCACAAGTCTATTTGACGGCTACACCTTC. The whole variable domain, remainder taken from reference TRBV30 and TRBJ1-2, is SQTIHQWPATLVQPVGSPLSLECTVEGTSNPNLYWYRQAAGRGLQLLFYSVGIGQISSEVPQNLSASRPQDRQFILSSKKLLLSDSGFYLCAWSPTSLFDGYTFGSGTRLTVV.

The chain employs TRBV11-2 and TRBJ1-1; tentatively, D is TRBD1 (6 bases). Germline lookup yields CDR1 SGHAT and CDR2 FQNNGV. V dropped 5 bases and J dropped 1 base, with 14 bases sitting between them. The CDR3 is 15 residues long. CDR3 bases: TGTGCCAGCAGCCTTAACAGGGTTTCGAACACTGAAGCTTTCTTT. Translated: CASSLNRVSNTEAFF.

The rearrangement links TRBV5-3 to TRBJ1-2, with no clear D. TRBV5-3 belongs to the ORF category, with a function that is uncertain. This CDR3 spans 14 amino acids. Trimming took 2 bases from V and 6 from J, leaving 14 bases between them. The CDR3 spells CARSFPHPTNGYTF. The CDR3 DNA is TGTGCCAGAAGCTTCCCCCACCCGACAAATGGCTACACCTTC.

The rearrangement joins TRBV14 to TRBJ1-1, with TRBD1 matching 7 bases. The trim removed 1 base at V and 10 bases at J, leaving 6 bases unmatched. Germline V gene lookup returns CDR1 SGHDN and CDR2 FVKESK. CDR3 length: 13 amino acids. The CDR3 spells CASSQVNRGSAFF. The CDR3 DNA sequence: TGTGCCAGCAGCCAAGTAAACAGGGGATCAGCTTTCTTT.

The chain is built from TRBV28 and TRBJ1-4; no definite D call. V lost 4 bases to trimming and J lost 4 bases, with 13 bases between them. This CDR3 region has 15 residues. The germline CDR1 and CDR2 sequences are MDHEN and SYDVKM. The DNA for the CDR3 is TGTGCCAGCAGTTACTCCACGGGAAGTAATGAAAAACTGTTTTTT. The encoded protein is CASSYSTGSNEKLFF.

The CDR3 spells CASSEPRDRTTYEQYF. CDR3 DNA sequence: TGTGCCAGCAGTGAACCCCGGGACAGGACGACCTACGAGCAGTACTTC. The chain joins TRBV25-1 to TRBJ2-7; TRBD1 aligns across 8 bases. This CDR3 contains 16 residues. Germline V gives CDR1 MGHDK, CDR2 SYGVNS. Trimming removed 2 bases from V and 2 bases from J; junction bases left unmatched: 8.

The gene calls are TRBV7-9 and TRBJ1-5, with D unresolved. CDR1 and CDR2 (germline): SEHNR, FQNEAQ (reference sequence). CDR3 length: 14 amino acids. V was trimmed by 2 bases and J by 3 bases, leaving 8 bases between them. The CDR3 loop is CASSLSPTNQPQHF. CDR3 DNA sequence: TGTGCCAGCAGCTTAAGCCCGACCAATCAGCCCCAGCATTTT.

This chain's CDR3 is CASSPGQGSTGELFF. The CDR3 bases are TGTGCCAGCAGTCCAGGACAGGGTAGCACCGGGGAGCTGTTTTTT. V and J are TRBV28 and TRBJ2-2, with 8 nucleotides matching TRBD1. The V segment lost 5 bases and the J segment 4 bases; nucleotides outside the gene matches: 6. Germline CDR1 MDHEN, CDR2 SYDVKM. The CDR3 runs to 15 residues. Based on the CDR3 plus reference TRBV28 and TRBJ2-2, the full variable domain is DVKVTQSSRYLVKRTGEKVFLECVQDMDHENMFWYRQDPGLGLRLIYFSYDVKMKEKGDIPEGYSVSREKKERFSLILESASTNQTSMYLCASSPGQGSTGELFFGEGSRLTVL.

The V and J genes are TRBV9 and TRBJ2-7; D is ambiguous. Germline assignment: CDR1 SGDLS and CDR2 YYNGEE. The CDR3 runs to 15 residues. V lost 0 bases and J 1 base, leaving 11 bases between the germline ends. CDR3 sequence reads: CASSVGIFGSYEQYF. CDR3 nucleotide sequence: TGTGCCAGCAGCGTAGGAATCTTTGGGTCCTACGAGCAGTACTTC.

The chain has TRBV7-8 and TRBJ2-1, with TRBD1 as a possible D gene (6 bases). With 1 base removed from V and 4 bases from J, the gap between germline ends came to 26 bases. The CDR3 is 20 amino acids. Germline lookup yields CDR1 SGHVS and CDR2 FQNEAQ. CDR3 loop: CASSLVYRVTLDGRYNEQFF. DNA for the CDR3: TGTGCCAGCAGCTTAGTCTACAGGGTGACTCTCGATGGAAGGTACAATGAGCAGTTCTTC.

CDR3 protein: CASSVVSLAGAYSSYNEQFF. CDR3 DNA sequence: TGTGCCAGCAGCGTAGTGAGTCTAGCGGGAGCCTATTCCTCCTACAATGAGCAGTTCTTC. The V gene is TRBV9, the J gene TRBJ2-1; the match to TRBD2 covers 10 bases. V lost 0 bases to trimming and J lost 0 bases; unmatched junction nucleotides: 12. Germline values: CDR1 SGDLS, CDR2 YYNGEE. The length of the CDR3 is 20 residues.

The chain recombines TRBV5-1 with TRBJ2-5; D might be TRBD1 (6 bases). Trimming took 1 base from V and 2 from J, leaving 12 bases between them. Per germline, CDR1 SGHRS and CDR2 YFSETQ. The CDR3 is made up of 15 amino acids. The CDR3 protein is CASSLQGWVQETQYF. The CDR3 DNA is TGCGCCAGCAGCTTGCAGGGGTGGGTTCAAGAGACCCAGTACTTC.

The genes are TRBV6-1 and TRBJ1-5; 10 bases fit TRBD1. The J segment lost 4 bases and the V segment lost 3 bases, leaving 9 bases of the junction unmatched. The V gene's germline CDR1 is MNHNS and CDR2 SASEGT. The length of the CDR3 is 17 residues. This chain's CDR3 is CASSEGPGTGANQPQHF. CDR3 nucleotides: TGTGCCAGCAGTGAGGGCCCCGGGACAGGGGCAAATCAGCCCCAGCATTTT.

The chain has TRBV5-1 and TRBJ2-5; 8 bases align to TRBD2. J lost 5 bases, V lost 1 base, and 10 bases had no gene match. CDR1 and CDR2 (germline): SGHRS, YFSETQ. CDR3 length equals 16 residues. The DNA of the CDR3 is TGCGCCAGCAGCTTGATGGTAGCGGGAAGCGGGGAGACCCAGTACTTC. Its protein is CASSLMVAGSGETQYF.